A single sample is the source of the 18 T cell receptor beta chains below, sequenced in a study of cytomegalovirus exposure and HLA in healthy donors. Both 60 Vbeta primers and 13 Jbeta primers went into the PCR. Using immunoSEQ multiplex PCR, the repertoire was profiled, and TCRdb retains in-frame clones only, with some absent. Among around 120,000 clones listed, roughly 72% were seen once. The source material was PBMCs. The source is a woman aged 50 to 65 in good health and CMV-seropositive.

Written as DNA, the CDR3 is TGTGCCAGCAGCTTAGGTCAGGGAGGTTTCTACGAGCAGTACTTC. It is translated as CASSLGQGGFYEQYF. V usage is TRBV11-2 and J usage is TRBJ2-7, with D perhaps matching TRBD2 (6 bases). V lost 1 base and J lost 3, with 13 bases in between. The CDR3 runs to 15 residues. The germline gives CDR1 SGHAT, CDR2 FQNNGV.

The chain couples TRBV5-1 to TRBJ1-2; a possible D gene is TRBD1 (6 bases). The germline V and J ends were trimmed by 2 bases and 7 bases, with 12 bases remaining between them. The CDR3 length is 13 residues. Germline V lookup: CDR1 SGHRS, CDR2 YFSETQ. The CDR3 DNA reads as TGCGCCAGCAGCTTAACAGGGATCTCTGGCTACACCTTC. Translating gives CASSLTGISGYTF.

V usage is TRBV5-6 and J usage is TRBJ1-3, with TRBD1 as a possible D gene (5 bases). Germline loops: CDR1 SGHDT, CDR2 YYEEEE. This CDR3 is built from 14 residues. Trimming took off 2 bases at V and 7 bases at J, with 13 bases between the two ends. CDR3 sequence reads: CASSFDLGQNTIYF. The DNA for the CDR3 is TGTGCCAGCAGCTTTGACTTGGGGCAGAACACCATATATTTT.

The V call is TRBV20-1, the J call TRBJ1-1; D gene unclear. The V gene's germline CDR1 is DFQATT and CDR2 SNEGSKA (reference sequence). The V and J ends lost 5 bases and 3 bases respectively, with 7 bases between them. The CDR3 runs 11 residues. The CDR3, as DNA: TGCAGTGCTCAACGGGACACTGAAGCTTTCTTT. It translates to CSAQRDTEAFF.

This sequence joins TRBV5-4 and TRBJ1-1; D not resolved. The CDR3 spans 12 residues. Germline V gene lookup returns CDR1 SGHNT and CDR2 YYREEE (reference sequence). Between the trimmed V and J ends, which lost 7 bases and 2 bases, there was a span of 9 bases. DNA of the CDR3: TGTGCCAGCTCACAGACCAACACTGAAGCTTTCTTT. Translation: CASSQTNTEAFF.

This sequence joins TRBV27 and TRBJ2-5; D gene uncertain. The V end was cut by 1 base, the J end by 5 bases, with 11 bases between. The CDR3 covers 14 residues. CDR1 MNHEY and CDR2 SMNVEV come from the germline V gene (reference sequence). CDR3 DNA sequence: TGTGCCAGCAGTTTATATTGGCAGAGGGAGACCCAGTACTTC. Translation: CASSLYWQRETQYF.

This clone was observed a few times. This chain uses TRBV27 with TRBJ2-1, with 7 positions matching TRBD1. The germline gives CDR1 MNHEY, CDR2 SMNVEV (reference sequence). The CDR3 has 16 residues. With 0 bases clipped from V and 7 bases from J, the junction kept 9 bases outside the gene matches. CDR3 protein: CASSLSIRGRLNEQFF. The CDR3 DNA follows: TGTGCCAGCAGTTTATCTATAAGGGGGCGCCTGAATGAGCAGTTCTTC.

The rearrangement joins TRBV19 to TRBJ1-4; a possible D gene is TRBD1 (6 bases). V was shortened by 7 bases and J by 3 bases, with 12 bases between the two germline ends. The CDR3 runs to 14 residues. Germline V gives CDR1 LNHDA, CDR2 SQIVND (reference sequence). The CDR3 nucleotides are TGTGCCAGTAAAACAGGGCCGGCTAATGAAAAACTGTTTTTT. Amino acid sequence: CASKTGPANEKLFF.

This clone was picked up a small number of times. The gene calls are TRBV5-6 and TRBJ2-7; 9 bases align to TRBD2. The germline V gene encodes CDR1 SGHDT and CDR2 YYEEEE. V trimming: 0 bases; J trimming: 3 bases; junction bases outside the gene matches: 7. The CDR3 loop spans 16 amino acids. The CDR3 is CASSLGAGGSIYEQYF. The CDR3 nucleotides read TGTGCCAGCAGCTTGGGAGCGGGGGGTTCAATCTACGAGCAGTACTTC.

V gene TRBV29-1 combines with J gene TRBJ2-6; 11 bases are a match to TRBD1. CDR3 length: 15 residues. The V and J ends lost 4 bases and 2 bases, in that order; junction bases with no gene match: 1. Germline CDR1 is SQVTM and CDR2 is ANQGSEA. The DNA for the CDR3 is TGCAGCGTTGGGACAGGGGGCGCTGGGGCCAACGTCCTGACTTTC. This sequence encodes CSVGTGGAGANVLTF.

The genes are TRBV2 and TRBJ2-7; the match to TRBD1 covers 7 bases. Germline values: CDR1 SNHLY, CDR2 FYNNEI. This CDR3 contains 11 residues. V was clipped by 8 bases and J by 2 bases; unmatched bases: 0. The chain's CDR3 is CASGQAYEQYF. The CDR3 DNA reads TGTGCCAGCGGACAGGCCTACGAGCAGTACTTC.

This chain connects TRBV14 to TRBJ2-7, with D possibly matching TRBD1 (6 bases). Trimming left V 3 bases short and J 4 bases short, with 22 bases between. Germline-derived CDR1 and CDR2 are SGHDN and FVKESK. The CDR3 totals 17 residues. The CDR3 bases are TGTGCCAGCAGCCAGAGAATTACCGGGACACAGATTTACGAGCAGTACTTC. It encodes CASSQRITGTQIYEQYF.

A word on this clone: Compared with germline, one end of the junction differs, possibly owing to a read error. The sample holds other DNA sequences that translate to the same CDR3. The rearrangement uses TRBV25-1 and TRBJ1-1; no clear D. CDR1 is MGHDK and CDR2 is SYGVNS in the germline V gene. The CDR3 covers 12 residues. The CDR3 loop reads CASRAALGEAFF. The CDR3 nucleotides are TGTGCCAGCAGAGCGGCCCTCGGGGAAGCCTTCTTT.

This chain links TRBV29-1 with TRBJ1-4; the D is unclear. Trimming removed 4 bases at V and 3 bases at J, with 9 bases between. Germline assignment: CDR1 SQVTM and CDR2 ANQGSEA. The CDR3 is 13 residues long. CDR3 protein: CSVGPDSNEKLFF. The CDR3 coding sequence is TGCAGCGTTGGGCCCGACTCTAATGAAAAACTGTTTTTT.

The rearrangement uses TRBV19 and TRBJ2-1; tentatively, D is TRBD2 (5 bases). The CDR3 covers 14 residues. Deletions cut 3 bases from V and 4 bases from J, with 10 bases between. CDR1 and CDR2 from the germline V gene are LNHDA and SQIVND (reference sequence). The CDR3 nucleotides are TGTGCCAGTAGTATCAGCGGTCTGTACAATGAGCAGTTCTTC. It is translated as CASSISGLYNEQFF. The full variable domain, with the rest looked up from reference TRBV19 and TRBJ2-1, is DGGITQSPKYLFRKEGQNVTLSCEQNLNHDAMYWYRQDPGQGLRLIYYSQIVNDFQKGDIAEGYSVSREKKESFPLTVTSAQKNPTAFYLCASSISGLYNEQFFGPGTRLTVL.

CDR3 nucleotide sequence: TGTGCCAGCAGTTACTCGTCTCTAACTACTTATGAAAAACTGTTTTTT. Encoded protein: CASSYSSLTTYEKLFF. This chain links TRBV6-5 with TRBJ1-4; D is uncertain. Germline CDR1 reads MNHEY; CDR2 reads SVGAGI. Trimming cost V 0 bases and J 6 bases, with 14 bases left between them. The CDR3 spans 16 residues.

The chain joins TRBV6-4 to TRBJ1-2; 8 nucleotides match TRBD1. This CDR3 region has 17 residues. CDR1 MRHNA and CDR2 SNTAGT come from the germline V gene. Losses at the gene ends were 0 bases for V and 4 bases for J; bases not matched to a gene: 10. The CDR3 DNA follows: TGTGCCAGCAGTGACTCGATGTCGTCAGGGGGCAGCTATGGCTACACCTTC. Translation: CASSDSMSSGGSYGYTF.

The chain recombines TRBV5-4 with TRBJ1-2; 8 bases map to TRBD1. The ends lost 1 base at V and 6 bases at J; junction bases unmatched: 8. The CDR3 contains 15 residues. Germline assignment: CDR1 SGHNT and CDR2 YYREEE (reference sequence). This chain's CDR3 is CASSLLPDRVDGYTF. The CDR3 DNA sequence: TGTGCCAGCAGCTTGCTCCCGGACAGGGTAGATGGCTACACCTTC.